These 5 T cell receptor beta chains share one sample of origin, sequenced in a study of blood T cell repertoires in COVID-19. Produced via immunoSEQ multiplex PCR; TCRdb's table is partial and in-frame only. The sample has about 260,000 clones, roughly 90% seen once. The source material was peripheral blood. Source of these receptors: a man in his thirties or forties with active or convalescent COVID-19.

The rearrangement joins TRBV7-9 to TRBJ2-6; weak D call: TRBD1 (5 bases). The CDR3 runs 16 residues. V gave up 6 bases and J gave up 2 bases, with 14 bases separating them. Germline V gene lookup returns CDR1 SEHNR and CDR2 FQNEAQ (reference sequence). The CDR3 DNA follows: TGTGCCAGCAGGTCCTTAGGGGAAACTGGGGCCAACGTCCTGACTTTC. The encoded protein is CASRSLGETGANVLTF. Supplemented by reference TRBV7-9 and TRBJ2-6, the full variable domain reads DTGVSQNPRHKITKRGQNVTFRCDPISEHNRLYWYRQTLGQGPEFLTYFQNEAQLEKSRLLSDRFSAERPKGSFSTLEIQRTEQGDSAMYLCASRSLGETGANVLTFGAGSRLTVL.

This clone occurred once. The V call is TRBV4-1, the J call TRBJ2-2; 11 bases match TRBD2. J gave up 0 bases and V 1 base, and 1 base lay outside the gene matches. Germline lookup yields CDR1 MGHRA and CDR2 YSYEKL. The CDR3 contains 17 residues. CDR3 in amino acids: CASSQVLAGANTGELFF. As DNA, the CDR3 is TGCGCCAGCAGCCAAGTACTAGCGGGAGCGAACACCGGGGAGCTGTTTTTT.

The V call is TRBV10-3, the J call TRBJ1-4, with D perhaps matching TRBD1 (5 bases). The CDR3 loop spans 14 amino acids. V was clipped by 10 bases and J by 8 bases, with 20 bases between them. Germline V lookup: CDR1 ENHRY, CDR2 SYGVKD. The CDR3 coding sequence is TGTGCCAGCACACAGGACCCCTCTGGAGAAAAACTGTTTTTT. Amino acids: CASTQDPSGEKLFF.

J is TRBJ1-6 and V is TRBV2, with TRBD1 matching over 9 bases. CDR1 and CDR2 from the germline V gene are SNHLY and FYNNEI. With V trimmed by 2 bases and J by 10 bases, 6 bases remained unmatched. The CDR3 totals 15 residues. The CDR3 DNA reads TGTGCCAGCAGTGAACTCGGACAGGGGCGGTCACCCCTCCACTTT. Protein product: CASSELGQGRSPLHF.

V usage is TRBV3-1 (or the pseudogene TRBV3-2) and J usage is TRBJ1-4; D gene unclear. Trimming shortened V by 2 bases and J by 4 bases, and 8 bases separated the two germline ends. The CDR3 runs to 14 residues. CDR1 is LGHDT, CDR2 YNNKEL, per germline (reference sequence). The CDR3 spells CASSQRGFNEKLFF. The DNA for the CDR3 is TGTGCCAGCAGCCAACGGGGATTTAATGAAAAACTGTTTTTT.